The 18 T cell receptor beta chains listed next were all sequenced from one sample in a study of Ad26.COV2.S vaccination and SARS-CoV-2 variants. Stated treatment: some 19 received Ad26.COV2.S at low or high dose, single or two shots; several received placebo; per-sample allocation not given. Day 63 after the first injection of vaccine or placebo was the sampling time. Data came from immunoSEQ multiplex PCR; TCRdb stores just in-frame clones and leaves some out. Of some 420,000 clones in the sample, approximately 87% were seen once. The sample consisted of peripheral blood, taken in a trial of Ad26.COV2.S vaccine versus placebo. These receptors all come from a person between 18 and 65 years old who received the Ad26.COV2.S COVID-19 vaccine or a placebo.

The V and J genes are TRBV15 and TRBJ1-2, with D unresolved. The CDR3 loop spans 15 amino acids. V dropped 0 bases and J dropped 2 bases, with 10 bases sitting between them. The germline CDR1 and CDR2 sequences are LNHNV and YYDKDF (reference sequence). In DNA form, the CDR3 reads TGTGCCACCAGCAGAGATTTGCAGCCAAACTATGGCTACACCTTC. Protein sequence: CATSRDLQPNYGYTF.

The chain carries TRBV5-1 and TRBJ2-5, with D perhaps TRBD1 or TRBD2 (5 bases each). The CDR3 is 15 amino acids. V was pared by 0 bases and J by 3 bases, with 12 bases between. CDR1 is SGHRS, CDR2 YFSETQ, per germline. The CDR3 DNA is TGCGCCAGCAGCTTGGGCGGAGTGGGGGAAGAGACCCAGTACTTC. It yields the protein CASSLGGVGEETQYF.

The chain uses TRBV5-1 and TRBJ2-6; the D is unclear. V gave up 4 bases and J gave up 2 bases, with 19 bases separating them. The CDR3 is 18 amino acids. Per the germline V gene, CDR1 is SGHRS and CDR2 is YFSETQ. Here the CDR3 DNA reads TGCGCCAGCAGCCCCCATGGGCAGGTTAGGGCTGGGGCCAACGTCCTGACTTTC. Translating it yields CASSPHGQVRAGANVLTF.

The chain recombines TRBV29-1 with TRBJ1-1; D ambiguous. The V gene's germline CDR1 is SQVTM and CDR2 ANQGSEA. The CDR3 runs 12 residues. Trimming removed 5 bases from V and 3 bases from J, with 10 bases in between. Here the CDR3 reads CSVRPTDTEAFF. For the CDR3, the DNA is TGCAGCGTTAGGCCTACGGACACTGAAGCTTTCTTT.

The CDR3 is CASSFSQGPNTEAFF. CDR3 DNA: TGTGCCAGCAGCTTTAGTCAGGGGCCGAACACTGAAGCTTTCTTT. The rearrangement links TRBV5-6 to TRBJ1-1; TRBD1 might be the D (6 bases). The CDR3 is 15 residues long. The ends were cut back, 2 bases at V and 1 base at J, with 12 bases in the middle. Germline V gene sequence: CDR1 SGHDT, CDR2 YYEEEE.

In its sample, this clone was seen a few times. The rearrangement uses TRBV5-5 and TRBJ2-7; D is ambiguous. This CDR3 region has 14 residues. Per germline, CDR1 SGHKS and CDR2 YYEKEE (reference sequence). The V and J ends lost 4 bases and 2 bases respectively, with 13 bases between them. DNA for the CDR3: TGTGCCAGCAGCCACGGACCAAGTCCCTACGAGCAGTACTTC. Its protein is CASSHGPSPYEQYF.

The chain carries TRBV5-4 and TRBJ1-2, with D perhaps TRBD1 (6 bases). CDR1 is SGHNT, CDR2 YYREEE, per germline (reference sequence). This CDR3 spans 15 amino acids. V shed 3 bases and J shed 6 bases, with 18 bases lying between them. As DNA, the CDR3 is TGTGCCAGCAGCTCACGGGGGGCGAAGGGGGATGGCTACACCTTC. Protein sequence: CASSSRGAKGDGYTF.

J is TRBJ1-2 and V is TRBV25-1; D is possibly TRBD1 (5 bases). Trimming cost V 5 bases and J 7 bases, with 11 bases left between them. Germline V gene data show CDR1 as MGHDK and CDR2 as SYGVNS. The CDR3 totals 12 residues. The CDR3 spells CASSPQGIGYTF. The CDR3 DNA reads TGTGCCAGCAGTCCCCAGGGAATTGGCTACACCTTC.

This clone occurred a few times. The gene calls are TRBV7-2 and TRBJ1-1; 9 positions agree with TRBD1. V shed 5 bases and J 0 bases; nucleotides not matched to a gene: 7. The CDR3 runs to 16 residues. The germline V gene has CDR1 SGHTA and CDR2 FQGNSA. CDR3 sequence (DNA): TGTGCCAGCAGCCCACAGGGGGCCCTCATGAACACTGAAGCTTTCTTT. It yields the protein CASSPQGALMNTEAFF.

Here the CDR3 reads CASSVGFNNSPLHF. The CDR3 bases are TGTGCCAGCAGCGTCGGTTTCAATAATTCACCCCTCCACTTT. The chain carries TRBV9 and TRBJ1-6; no reliable D call. This CDR3 spans 14 amino acids. CDR1 SGDLS and CDR2 YYNGEE come from the germline V gene. Trimming took off 2 bases at V and 5 bases at J, with 8 bases between the two ends.

In its sample, this clone was seen once. The chain couples TRBV20-1 to TRBJ2-7; no firm D call. Per germline, CDR1 DFQATT and CDR2 SNEGSKA (reference sequence). The CDR3 extends over 12 amino acids. Trimming removed 3 bases at V and 1 base at J, with 7 bases between. CDR3 in amino acids: CSASGRSYEQYF. CDR3 nucleotides: TGCAGTGCTAGTGGCAGGTCCTACGAGCAGTACTTC.

This clone was counted once. The V gene is TRBV19, the J gene TRBJ2-2, with unresolved D. The ends were cut back, 1 base at V and 4 bases at J, with 10 bases in the middle. Germline assignment: CDR1 LNHDA and CDR2 SQIVND (reference sequence). The CDR3 covers 15 residues. The CDR3 protein is CASSIVPTGTGELFF. In DNA form, the CDR3 reads TGTGCCAGTAGTATAGTCCCCACTGGCACCGGGGAGCTGTTTTTT. Drawing the rest from reference TRBV19 and TRBJ2-2, the complete variable domain is DGGITQSPKYLFRKEGQNVTLSCEQNLNHDAMYWYRQDPGQGLRLIYYSQIVNDFQKGDIAEGYSVSREKKESFPLTVTSAQKNPTAFYLCASSIVPTGTGELFFGEGSRLTVL.

This clone was recorded a few times. The chain has TRBV4-1 and TRBJ1-2, with D possibly matching TRBD1 (6 bases). V was shortened by 4 bases and J by 4 bases, with 13 bases between the two germline ends. Per the germline V gene, CDR1 is MGHRA and CDR2 is YSYEKL. The length of the CDR3 is 14 residues. The CDR3 loop reads CASSPADSAYGYTF. CDR3 DNA sequence: TGCGCCAGCAGCCCAGCGGACAGCGCCTATGGCTACACCTTC.

This chain links TRBV10-1 with TRBJ2-7, with a weak D call TRBD2 (6 bases). V lost 3 bases and J 6 bases, leaving 12 bases between the germline ends. From germline, CDR1 is WNHNN and CDR2 SYGVQD (reference sequence). This CDR3 region has 13 residues. CDR3 protein: CASSERGRSEQYF. The CDR3 region has the DNA TGCGCCAGCAGTGAACGGGGGAGGAGCGAGCAGTACTTC.

This chain uses TRBV2 with TRBJ1-3; D is unclear. CDR3 length: 14 amino acids. CDR1 SNHLY and CDR2 FYNNEI come from the germline V gene. Trimming pared 8 bases from V and 0 bases from J, leaving 11 bases between. CDR3 sequence (DNA): TGTGCCAGCTCCTGGGTCTCCTCTGGAAACACCATATATTTT. Its protein is CASSWVSSGNTIYF.

The chain is built from TRBV11-1 and TRBJ2-7; D call uncertain. There are 14 residues in the CDR3. Germline V gene data show CDR1 as SGHAT and CDR2 as FQDESV (reference sequence). V was trimmed by 1 base and J by 0 bases, leaving 7 bases between them. The CDR3 nucleotides are TGTGCCAGCAGCTTAGGTCCCTTCTCCTACGAGCAGTACTTC. Protein sequence: CASSLGPFSYEQYF.

The CDR3 DNA reads as TGTGCCAGCAGCCAAGATTGGCGGGGTGCGGGGACCCAGTACTTC. The encoded protein is CASSQDWRGAGTQYF. J is TRBJ2-5 and V is TRBV3-1 (or the pseudogene TRBV3-2), with a weak D call TRBD2 (6 bases). Trimming pared 0 bases from V and 7 bases from J, leaving 15 bases between. Germline V gene sequence: CDR1 LGHDT, CDR2 YNNKEL (reference sequence). This CDR3 comprises 15 residues.

The chain couples TRBV19 to TRBJ1-4; 10 bases are a match to TRBD1. Trimming cost V 2 bases and J 0 bases; bases outside gene matches: 6. CDR3 size: 18 residues. Germline V CDR1 and CDR2: LNHDA, SQIVND (reference sequence). CDR3 amino acids: CASSITTGGTPTNEKLFF. CDR3 DNA sequence: TGTGCCAGTAGTATAACGACAGGGGGCACACCAACTAATGAAAAACTGTTTTTT.